This T cell receptor beta chain is from a study of T cells in Graves' hyperthyroidism and ophthalmopathy. Study observations and caveats: Patients with ophthalmopathy were separated from those with stable hyperthyroidism by a 13 V-J model. The blood repertoire included most of the expanded thyroid clonotypes above 0.001.

The hyperthyroidism was newly diagnosed and had lasted under 2 months; the patients were aged 18 to 65. Amplified TCR beta CDR3 regions derived from RNA transcripts. A set of HTBI primers served as the primers for a first-round RT-PCR of the TCR CDR3. MiXCR, applied by TCRdb to the multiplex PCR reads, yields one record per CDR3 protein. Of approximately 420,000 distinct CDR3 sequences listed, 12% to 15% are singletons. The CDR3 runs 19 residues. The J segment lost 5 bases and the V segment lost 3 bases, leaving 17 bases of the junction unmatched. Germline assignment: CDR1 SEHNR and CDR2 FQNEAQ (reference sequence). This clonotype was counted many times. As yet, its antigen is unknown.

This TCR was recovered from a woman under 30 with Graves' hyperthyroidism. Sequenced input: blood. V and J are TRBV7-9 and TRBJ2-3; TRBD2 agrees at 10 bases. The CDR3 DNA reads as TGTGCCAGCAGCTTTCTAGCGGGAGTCTCGGGAAATCCGCTAGATACGCAGTATTTT. Its translation is CASSFLAGVSGNPLDTQYF.